This entry lists 4 T cell receptor beta chains sequenced from one sample in a study of blood T cells in healthy people across ages. Primed by a sample-barcoded 5' primer and a J-beta primer mix, a second PCR proceeded for about 7 to 12 cycles. One entry per CDR3 protein, called by TCRdb with MiXCR from the 5' RACE reads. The table records around 1,000,000 distinct CDR3 sequences, roughly a quarter of them present only once. These data were also filed under a second study, of T cells of mothers and their children.

Sequencing was performed on blood. The receptors come from a girl aged 2 to 10 in good health.

The chain links TRBV29-1 to TRBJ2-4, with TRBD2 matching 14 bases. This CDR3 is built from 17 residues. Germline CDR1 SQVTM, CDR2 ANQGSEA. With V trimmed by 3 bases and J by 1 base, 5 bases remained unmatched. CDR3 sequence reads: CSVEGLAGEGAKNIQYF. The CDR3 nucleotides are TGCAGCGTTGAGGGACTAGCGGGAGAGGGGGCCAAAAACATTCAGTACTTC.

The chain couples TRBV11-2 to TRBJ2-1; 15 bases agree with TRBD2. The CDR3 sequence is 20 residues long. V gave up 5 bases and J gave up 4 bases; unmatched junction bases: 15. Per the germline V gene, CDR1 is SGHAT and CDR2 is FQNNGV. The CDR3 here is CASSPGTSGRFYIFYNEQFF. In DNA form, the CDR3 reads TGTGCCAGCAGCCCCGGGACTAGCGGGAGGTTTTACATATTTTACAATGAGCAGTTCTTC.

This clonotype was picked up one time. The chain couples TRBV12-3 or TRBV12-4 to TRBJ2-4; D possibly corresponds to TRBD1 (5 bases). This CDR3 region has 14 residues. Trimming removed 6 bases at V and 7 bases at J, with 16 bases between. The CDR3 DNA reads TGTGCCAGCAGCCCTCGGCAGGGCTCCAACATTCAGTACTTC. Amino acid sequence: CASSPRQGSNIQYF.

This clonotype came up a few times. V gene TRBV24-1 combines with J gene TRBJ2-5; D possibly corresponds to TRBD1 (5 bases). The ends were cut back, 2 bases at V and 2 bases at J, with 11 bases in the middle. Germline V lookup: CDR1 KGHDR, CDR2 SFDVKD. The length of the CDR3 is 15 residues. CDR3: CATSDSGHTQETQYF. In nucleotides, the CDR3 is TGTGCCACCAGTGATTCAGGGCATACTCAAGAGACCCAGTACTTC.